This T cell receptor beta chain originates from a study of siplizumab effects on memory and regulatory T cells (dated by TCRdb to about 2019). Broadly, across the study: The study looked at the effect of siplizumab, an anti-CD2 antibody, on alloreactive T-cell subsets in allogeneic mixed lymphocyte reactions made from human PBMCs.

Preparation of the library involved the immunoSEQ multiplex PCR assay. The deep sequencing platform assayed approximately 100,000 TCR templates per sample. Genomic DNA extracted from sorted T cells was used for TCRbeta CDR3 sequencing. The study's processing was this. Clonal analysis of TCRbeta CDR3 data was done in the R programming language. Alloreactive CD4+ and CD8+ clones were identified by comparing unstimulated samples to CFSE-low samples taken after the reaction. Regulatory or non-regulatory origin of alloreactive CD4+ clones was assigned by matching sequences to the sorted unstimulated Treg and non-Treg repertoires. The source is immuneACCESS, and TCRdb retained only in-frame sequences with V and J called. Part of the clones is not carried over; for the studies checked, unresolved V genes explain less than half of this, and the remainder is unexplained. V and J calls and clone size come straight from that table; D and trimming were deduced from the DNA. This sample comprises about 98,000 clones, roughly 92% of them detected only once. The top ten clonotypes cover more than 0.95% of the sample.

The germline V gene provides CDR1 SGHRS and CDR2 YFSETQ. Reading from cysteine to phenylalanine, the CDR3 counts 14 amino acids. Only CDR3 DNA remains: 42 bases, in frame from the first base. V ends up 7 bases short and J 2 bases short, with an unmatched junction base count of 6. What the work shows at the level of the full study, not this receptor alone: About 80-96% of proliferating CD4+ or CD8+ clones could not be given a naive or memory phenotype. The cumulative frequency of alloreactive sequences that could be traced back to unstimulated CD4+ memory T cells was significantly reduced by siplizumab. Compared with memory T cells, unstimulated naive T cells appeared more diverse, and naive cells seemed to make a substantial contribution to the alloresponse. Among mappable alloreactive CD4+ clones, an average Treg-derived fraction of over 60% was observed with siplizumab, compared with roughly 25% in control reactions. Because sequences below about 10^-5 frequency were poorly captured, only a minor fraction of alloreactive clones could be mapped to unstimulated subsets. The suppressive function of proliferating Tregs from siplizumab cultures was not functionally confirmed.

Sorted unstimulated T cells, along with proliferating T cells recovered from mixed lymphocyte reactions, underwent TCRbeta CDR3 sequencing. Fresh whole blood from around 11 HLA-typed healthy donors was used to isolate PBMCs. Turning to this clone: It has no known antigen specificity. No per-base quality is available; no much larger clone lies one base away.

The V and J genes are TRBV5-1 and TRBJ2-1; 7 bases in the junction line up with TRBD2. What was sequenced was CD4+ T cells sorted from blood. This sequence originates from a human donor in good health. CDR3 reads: CASYPSGTYNEQFF. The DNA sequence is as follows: TGCGCCAGCTACCCCAGCGGGACCTACAATGAGCAGTTCTTC.